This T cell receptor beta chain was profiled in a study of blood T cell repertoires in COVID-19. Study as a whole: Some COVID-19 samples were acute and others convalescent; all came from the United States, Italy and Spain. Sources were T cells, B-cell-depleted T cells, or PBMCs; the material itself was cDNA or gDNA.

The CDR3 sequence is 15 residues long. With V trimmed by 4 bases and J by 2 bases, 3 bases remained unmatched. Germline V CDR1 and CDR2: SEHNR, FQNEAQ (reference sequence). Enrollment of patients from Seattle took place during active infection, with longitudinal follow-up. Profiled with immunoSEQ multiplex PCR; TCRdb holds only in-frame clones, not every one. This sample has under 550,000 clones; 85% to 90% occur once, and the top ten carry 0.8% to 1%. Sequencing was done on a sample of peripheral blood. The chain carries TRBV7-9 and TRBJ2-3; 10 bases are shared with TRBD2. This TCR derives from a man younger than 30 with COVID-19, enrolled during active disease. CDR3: CASSSGLAPTDTQYF. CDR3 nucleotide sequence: TGTGCCAGCAGCTCGGGACTAGCGCCCACAGATACGCAGTATTTT.